These 28 T cell receptor beta chains were all obtained from the same sample, sequenced in a study of CD8+CD57+ T cells in acquired aplastic anemia. CDR3 and TCR beta VDJ profiling relied on a genomic DNA template. TCRdb processed the reads anew with MiXCR; each CDR3 protein has one entry. The repertoire holds approximately 300,000 distinct CDR3 sequences, with under 65% as singletons. Only patients with CD8+CD57+ cell expansion on flow cytometry were chosen for sequencing. Sequenced input: sorted CD4+, CD8+, or CD8+CD57+ T cells (not recorded which) from PBMCs. These receptors all stem from a human donor with aplastic anemia.

The chain combines TRBV27 with TRBJ2-1; a possible D gene is TRBD2 (6 bases). CDR3 size: 16 residues. Germline CDR1 and CDR2: MNHEY and SMNVEV (reference sequence). The V end was cut by 5 bases, the J end by 2 bases, with 16 bases between. The CDR3 DNA reads TGTGCCAGCAGTCCTATACCTCTAGCGACCTACAATGAGCAGTTCTTC. Amino acid sequence: CASSPIPLATYNEQFF.

This clonotype is a singleton in its sample. V and J are TRBV12-3 or TRBV12-4 and TRBJ1-2; D gene uncertain. The CDR3 runs to 10 residues. V lost 3 bases, J lost 4 bases, and 0 bases lay in between. The CDR3 here is CASSFYGYTF. The CDR3 coding sequence is TGTGCCAGCAGTTTCTATGGCTACACCTTC.

V and J are TRBV20-1 and TRBJ1-1; TRBD1 might be the D (5 bases). Trimming removed 4 bases at V and 0 bases at J, with 15 bases between. Germline CDR1 is DFQATT and CDR2 is SNEGSKA (reference sequence). The CDR3 covers 15 residues. The CDR3 DNA is TGCAGTGCTACCGGACGGGGGGTTATGAACACTGAAGCTTTCTTT. Translating it yields CSATGRGVMNTEAFF.

The chain carries TRBV10-2 and TRBJ1-2; D remains unclear. V was shortened by 8 bases and J by 4 bases, with 17 bases between the two germline ends. Germline CDR1 WSHSY, CDR2 SAAADI. The CDR3 has 14 amino acids. CDR3 amino acids: CASWLGEGSYGYTF. The DNA of the CDR3 is TGCGCCAGCTGGCTCGGTGAAGGGAGCTATGGCTACACCTTC.

The genes are TRBV5-4 and TRBJ2-2; no clear D. CDR3 size: 17 residues. V lost 5 bases and J lost 2, with 19 bases in between. Germline CDR1 reads SGHNT; CDR2 reads YYREEE (reference sequence). In DNA, the CDR3 is TGTGCCAGCAGTCTGAATGTAGGCACGGACAACACCGGGGAGCTGTTTTTT. Translated, it gives CASSLNVGTDNTGELFF.

This clonotype was seen at least ten times. The rearrangement uses TRBV12-3 or TRBV12-4 and TRBJ2-1; the D is unclear. This CDR3 comprises 11 residues. V was shortened by 6 bases and J by 8 bases, with 8 bases between the two germline ends. CDR3 nucleotide sequence: TGTGCCAGCAGGAAGATGGATGAGCAGTTCTTC. Translation gives CASRKMDEQFF.

The chain has TRBV2 and TRBJ1-2; D is perhaps TRBD1 (6 bases). V was clipped by 5 bases and J by 6 bases, with 13 bases between them. This CDR3 is 13 amino acids long. The germline V gene has CDR1 SNHLY and CDR2 FYNNEI. CDR3 DNA sequence: TGTGCCAGCAGTACAGGGATCGGCGATGGCTACACCTTC. This gives the protein CASSTGIGDGYTF.

This clonotype was seen repeatedly, ten times or more. The chain is built from TRBV19 and TRBJ1-2, with unresolved D. Germline CDR1 is LNHDA and CDR2 is SQIVND (reference sequence). The CDR3 covers 14 residues. Trimming left V 6 bases short and J 2 bases short, with 13 bases between. The CDR3 loop is CASRDLNLNYGYTF. Written as DNA, the CDR3 is TGTGCCAGTAGGGACTTGAATTTGAACTATGGCTACACCTTC.

V gene TRBV20-1 combines with J gene TRBJ1-1; D might be TRBD1 (5 bases). The CDR3 contains 15 residues. The germline V and J ends were trimmed by 3 bases and 3 bases, with 17 bases remaining between them. CDR1 and CDR2 from the germline V gene are DFQATT and SNEGSKA (reference sequence). CDR3 DNA sequence: TGCAGTGCTAGTGGGACTAGCGGGGGTTACACTGAAGCTTTCTTT. Its protein product is CSASGTSGGYTEAFF.

This clonotype turned up a few times. The chain combines TRBV20-1 with TRBJ2-7; D uncertain. The CDR3 length is 11 residues. Trimming pared 3 bases from V and 3 bases from J, leaving 6 bases between. Germline V gene lookup returns CDR1 DFQATT and CDR2 SNEGSKA (reference sequence). In nucleotides, the CDR3 is TGCAGTGCTAGGTACGGCTACGAGCAGTACTTC. Protein product: CSARYGYEQYF.

The chain links TRBV7-8 to TRBJ1-2; D is unclear. CDR3 length equals 15 residues. Trimming removed 5 bases from V and 6 bases from J, with 19 bases in between. Germline-derived CDR1 and CDR2 are SGHVS and FQNEAQ. CDR3 sequence: CASSPVRNGADGYTF. CDR3 bases: TGTGCCAGCAGCCCCGTGCGGAACGGAGCGGATGGCTACACCTTC.

The rearrangement uses TRBV24-1 and TRBJ1-2, with 9 bases lining up with TRBD1. This CDR3 is 15 amino acids long. V dropped 3 bases and J dropped 3; count of bases not matched to a gene: 4. Germline V gene lookup returns CDR1 KGHDR and CDR2 SFDVKD. CDR3 nucleotides: TGTGCCACCAGTGATGGGACAGGGCCTTACTATGGCTACACCTTC. Translation: CATSDGTGPYYGYTF.

There are many counts of this clonotype. V is TRBV3-1 and J is TRBJ2-5, with 7 bases lining up with TRBD2. The CDR3 sequence is 16 residues long. V trimming: 1 base; J trimming: 4 bases; junction bases outside the gene matches: 9. Germline loops: CDR1 LGHDT, CDR2 YNNKEL (reference sequence). The CDR3, as DNA: TGTGCCAGCAGCCAAGGGGGGACTATCCCCCCAGAGACCCAGTACTTC. Protein sequence: CASSQGGTIPPETQYF.

Comment on this clonotype: One end of the junction varies from germline; a read error may be responsible. The chain combines TRBV7-7 with TRBJ2-5, with a possible D match to TRBD2 (5 bases). Germline CDR1 and CDR2: SSHAT and FNYEAQ (reference sequence). The CDR3 is 13 residues long. Written as DNA, the CDR3 is TGTGCTAGCAGCTTGGACTGGCAAGAGACCCAGTACTTC. Translation gives CASSLDWQETQYF.

Many counts were recorded for this clonotype. The J gene is TRBJ1-4, the V gene TRBV4-1; TRBD1 matches at 12 bases. The CDR3 covers 17 residues. CDR1 MGHRA and CDR2 YSYEKL come from the germline V gene. The junction had 5 bases not matched to a gene; V was cut back by 4 bases and J by 2 bases. For the CDR3, the DNA is TGCGCCAGCAGCCGCCGGGACAGGGGGCTCACTAATGAAAAACTGTTTTTT. It specifies CASSRRDRGLTNEKLFF.

The rearrangement joins TRBV6-5 to TRBJ1-1; 7 nucleotides align to TRBD1. CDR3 length: 16 amino acids. V shed 1 base, J shed 2 bases, and the junction held 7 bases outside the gene matches. Germline CDR1 and CDR2: MNHEY and SVGAGI. The CDR3 DNA sequence: TGTGCCAGCAGTTACTTGAGGGGGCGACCCAACACTGAAGCTTTCTTT. Protein sequence: CASSYLRGRPNTEAFF.

This clonotype was counted a single time. The chain couples TRBV20-1 to TRBJ2-3, with 8 bases fitting TRBD2. The CDR3 loop spans 14 amino acids. V trimming: 4 bases; J trimming: 2 bases; junction bases outside the gene matches: 5. Per the germline V gene, CDR1 is DFQATT and CDR2 is SNEGSKA (reference sequence). CDR3 sequence (DNA): TGCAGTGCTACATCGGGAGGGGTCACAGATACGCAGTATTTT. This sequence encodes CSATSGGVTDTQYF.

V gene TRBV9 combines with J gene TRBJ1-2; D is unclear. Germline V lookup: CDR1 SGDLS, CDR2 YYNGEE. The CDR3 is made up of 15 amino acids. V dropped 4 bases and J dropped 0 bases, with 13 bases sitting between them. This chain's CDR3 is CASSSREEANYGYTF. The CDR3 DNA is TGTGCCAGCAGCTCCCGGGAGGAGGCTAACTATGGCTACACCTTC.

The chain combines TRBV20-1 with TRBJ2-7; D possibly corresponds to TRBD1 (5 bases). The CDR3 runs to 11 residues. V gave up 5 bases and J gave up 4 bases, with 9 bases separating them. Germline lookup yields CDR1 DFQATT and CDR2 SNEGSKA (reference sequence). Written as DNA, the CDR3 is TGCAGTGCTGCGTCAGGGTACGAGCAGTACTTC. Translating it yields CSAASGYEQYF.

V gene TRBV7-2 combines with J gene TRBJ2-5, with TRBD1 identical over 8 bases. Germline trimming cut 3 bases from V and 5 bases from J; bases unmatched to any gene: 8. CDR1 and CDR2 (germline): SGHTA, FQGNSA. The CDR3 extends over 15 amino acids. The CDR3 sequence: CASSLRTGMLETQYF. Here the CDR3 DNA reads TGTGCCAGCAGCTTGCGGACAGGGATGTTGGAGACCCAGTACTTC.

J is TRBJ1-2 and V is TRBV7-9; 7 nucleotides line up with TRBD1. With 6 bases clipped from V and 3 bases from J, the junction kept 13 bases outside the gene matches. The CDR3 is 16 amino acids. Germline CDR1 and CDR2: SEHNR and FQNEAQ (reference sequence). The CDR3 is CASSPGPTDRDYGYTF. In nucleotides, the CDR3 is TGTGCCAGCAGTCCAGGGCCGACTGACAGGGACTATGGCTACACCTTC.

This clonotype occurred a few times. The rearrangement uses TRBV9 and TRBJ1-2; the match to TRBD1 covers 10 bases. With V trimmed by 6 bases and J by 0 bases, 11 bases remained unmatched. The CDR3 contains 17 residues. CDR1 and CDR2 (germline): SGDLS, YYNGEE. Here the CDR3 reads CASTAEGTGAANYGYTF. The CDR3, as DNA: TGTGCCAGCACCGCCGAGGGGACAGGGGCGGCTAACTATGGCTACACCTTC.

This clonotype has a handful of counts. The chain joins TRBV7-3 to TRBJ2-7; D may be TRBD1 (6 bases). Trimming pared 0 bases from V and 1 base from J, leaving 10 bases between. The CDR3 is 15 residues long. The V gene's germline CDR1 is SGHTA and CDR2 FQGTGA. The CDR3 coding sequence is TGTGCCAGCAGCTTAACTCGGCAGGGGTCCTACGAGCAGTACTTC. Translated, it gives CASSLTRQGSYEQYF.

The chain combines TRBV5-5 with TRBJ1-1; TRBD1 is a possible D gene (6 bases). The CDR3 has 16 amino acids. Between the trimmed V and J ends, which lost 3 bases and 2 bases, there was a span of 17 bases. Germline assignment: CDR1 SGHKS and CDR2 YYEKEE (reference sequence). The CDR3 reads CASSSRTVNRNTEAFF. The CDR3 bases are TGTGCCAGCAGCTCGAGGACAGTAAACCGTAACACTGAAGCTTTCTTT.

This chain links TRBV12-3 or TRBV12-4 with TRBJ1-2; 8 bases agree with TRBD1. With 6 bases clipped from V and 4 bases from J, the junction kept 10 bases outside the gene matches. CDR3 length: 15 residues. In nucleotides, the CDR3 is TGTGCCAGCAGACCAACAGGGGGAGGCCTCTATGGCTACACCTTC. It yields the protein CASRPTGGGLYGYTF.

This clonotype was counted ten times or more. The chain joins TRBV12-3 or TRBV12-4 to TRBJ2-1; 13 nucleotides line up with TRBD2. The length of the CDR3 is 18 residues. Trimming took 3 bases from V and 5 from J; bases not matched to a gene: 10. CDR3 DNA sequence: TGTGCCAGCAGTTTTGGGTTATTCGGGACTAGCGGGGACAATGAGCAGTTCTTC. Translating gives CASSFGLFGTSGDNEQFF.

The rearrangement joins TRBV7-6 to TRBJ2-1, with TRBD2 matching over 12 bases. The CDR3 extends over 18 amino acids. V lost 3 bases to trimming and J lost 1 base; unmatched junction nucleotides: 7. Per the germline V gene, CDR1 is SGHVS and CDR2 is FNYEAQ. CDR3 protein: CASSFETSGGPSYNEQFF. The CDR3 DNA sequence: TGTGCCAGCAGCTTCGAGACTAGCGGGGGACCTTCCTACAATGAGCAGTTCTTC.

This clonotype was observed many times. V is TRBV7-2 and J is TRBJ2-5, with D possibly called TRBD1 or TRBD2 (6 bases each). Trimming took 1 base from V and 4 from J, leaving 10 bases between them. The CDR3 consists of 14 residues. Per germline, CDR1 SGHTA and CDR2 FQGNSA. CDR3 coding DNA: TGTGCCAGCAGCTTAGGGGGGGCGTCAGAGACCCAGTACTTC. Protein: CASSLGGASETQYF.